This TCR beta chain is from a study of T cells of healthy individuals. TCRdb re-called the 5' RACE reads through MiXCR, storing one row per CDR3 protein. The data hold about 57,000 distinct CDR3 sequences, with 15% to 20% observed a single time. In its sample, this clonotype was seen many times. The length of the CDR3 is 16 residues. With 5 bases clipped from V and 7 bases from J, the junction kept 13 bases outside the gene matches. Germline V gene lookup returns CDR1 SGHNT and CDR2 YENEEA. J is TRBJ2-1 and V is TRBV11-3, with 8 bases aligning to TRBD2. The receptor's source is a human donor in good health. The CDR3 loop is CASSPQWAGGKNEQFF. The DNA of the CDR3 is TGTGCCAGCAGCCCACAGTGGGCGGGGGGCAAAAATGAGCAGTTCTTC. The complete variable domain, with remaining parts taken from reference TRBV11-3 and TRBJ2-1, reads EAGVVQSPRYKIIEKKQPVAFWCNPISGHNTLYWYLQNLGQGPELLIRYENEEAVDDSQLPKDRFSAERLKGVDSTLKIQPAELGDSAVYLCASSPQWAGGKNEQFFGPGTRLTVL.